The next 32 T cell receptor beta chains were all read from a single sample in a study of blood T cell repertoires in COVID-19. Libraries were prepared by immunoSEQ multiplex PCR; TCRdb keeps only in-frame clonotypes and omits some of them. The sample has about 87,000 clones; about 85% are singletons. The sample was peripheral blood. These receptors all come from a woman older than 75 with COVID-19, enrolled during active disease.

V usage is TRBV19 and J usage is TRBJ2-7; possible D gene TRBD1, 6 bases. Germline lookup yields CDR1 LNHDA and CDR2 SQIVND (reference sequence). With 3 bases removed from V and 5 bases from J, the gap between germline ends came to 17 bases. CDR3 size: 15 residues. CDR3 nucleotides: TGTGCCAGTAGTATGTTTGGACAGCGTTACCACGAGCAGTACTTC. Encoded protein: CASSMFGQRYHEQYF.

CDR3 amino acids: CASSFSAGSYGYTF. The CDR3 bases are TGTGCCAGCAGTTTTTCAGCGGGAAGTTATGGCTACACCTTC. The chain has TRBV6-6 and TRBJ1-2; D not resolved. CDR1 is MNHNY and CDR2 is SVGAGI in the germline V gene (reference sequence). Trimming took off 4 bases at V and 5 bases at J, with 14 bases between the two ends. CDR3 length: 14 residues.

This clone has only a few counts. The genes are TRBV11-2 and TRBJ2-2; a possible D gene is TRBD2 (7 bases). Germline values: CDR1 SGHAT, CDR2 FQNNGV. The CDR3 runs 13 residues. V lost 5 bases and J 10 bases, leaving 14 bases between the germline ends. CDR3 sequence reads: CASSLWRGPELFF. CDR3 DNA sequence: TGTGCCAGCAGCCTCTGGCGGGGGCCGGAGCTGTTTTTT.

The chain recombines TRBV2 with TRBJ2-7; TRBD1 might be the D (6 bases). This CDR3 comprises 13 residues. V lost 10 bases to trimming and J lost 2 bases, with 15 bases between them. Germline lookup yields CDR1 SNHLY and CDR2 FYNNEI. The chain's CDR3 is CATGTPETYEQYF. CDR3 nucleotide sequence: TGTGCCACCGGGACACCCGAAACCTACGAGCAGTACTTC. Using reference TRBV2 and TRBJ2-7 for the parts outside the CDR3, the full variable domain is EPEVTQTPSHQVTQMGQEVILRCVPISNHLYFYWYRQILGQKVEFLVSFYNNEISEKSEIFDDQFSVERPDGSNFTLKIRSTKLEDSAMYFCATGTPETYEQYFGPGTRLTVT.

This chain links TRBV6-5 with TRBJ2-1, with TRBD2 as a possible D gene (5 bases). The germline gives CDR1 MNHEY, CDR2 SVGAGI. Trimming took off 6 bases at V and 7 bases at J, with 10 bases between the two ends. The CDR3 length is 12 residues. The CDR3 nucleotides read TGTGCCAGCAGAGGACTGAATAATGAGCAGTTCTTC. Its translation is CASRGLNNEQFF.

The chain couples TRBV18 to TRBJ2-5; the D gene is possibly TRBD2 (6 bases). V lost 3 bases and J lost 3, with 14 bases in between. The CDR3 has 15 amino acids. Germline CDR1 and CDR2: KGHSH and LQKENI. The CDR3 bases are TGTGCCAGCTCACCGTTCCGGGGAGGCGAAGAGACCCAGTACTTC. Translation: CASSPFRGGEETQYF.

The CDR3 DNA follows: TGTGCCAGCAGCCCAGGGGTCTATGGCTACACCTTC. Its translation is CASSPGVYGYTF. The gene calls are TRBV7-9 and TRBJ1-2; tentatively, D is TRBD1 (6 bases). This CDR3 contains 12 residues. The germline V gene encodes CDR1 SEHNR and CDR2 FQNEAQ (reference sequence). V lost 5 bases and J lost 4, with 8 bases in between.

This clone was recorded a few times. The CDR3 sequence is CASSVWAGENTEAFF. The CDR3 DNA is TGTGCCAGCAGCGTCTGGGCGGGCGAGAACACTGAAGCTTTCTTT. The chain couples TRBV9 to TRBJ1-1, with D unclear. CDR3 size: 15 residues. CDR1 is SGDLS and CDR2 is YYNGEE in the germline V gene. V was cut by 2 bases and J by 1 base, with 12 bases left in between.

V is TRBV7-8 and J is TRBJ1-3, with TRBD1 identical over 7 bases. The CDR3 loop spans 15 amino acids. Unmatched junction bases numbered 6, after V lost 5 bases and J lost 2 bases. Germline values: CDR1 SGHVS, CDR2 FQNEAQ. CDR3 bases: TGTGCCAGCAGCAGCTCGGACAGGCCTGGAAACACCATATATTTT. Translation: CASSSSDRPGNTIYF.

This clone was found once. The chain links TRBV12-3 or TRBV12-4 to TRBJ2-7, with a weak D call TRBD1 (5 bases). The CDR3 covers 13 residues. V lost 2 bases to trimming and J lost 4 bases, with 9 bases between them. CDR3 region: CASSLFTGYEQYF. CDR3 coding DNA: TGTGCCAGCAGTTTATTTACAGGATACGAGCAGTACTTC.

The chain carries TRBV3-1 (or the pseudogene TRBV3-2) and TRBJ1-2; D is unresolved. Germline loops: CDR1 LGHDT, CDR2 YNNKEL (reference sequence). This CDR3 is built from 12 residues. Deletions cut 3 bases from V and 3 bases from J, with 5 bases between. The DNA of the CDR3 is TGTGCCAGCAGCCAGGGAGACTATGGCTACACCTTC. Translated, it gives CASSQGDYGYTF.

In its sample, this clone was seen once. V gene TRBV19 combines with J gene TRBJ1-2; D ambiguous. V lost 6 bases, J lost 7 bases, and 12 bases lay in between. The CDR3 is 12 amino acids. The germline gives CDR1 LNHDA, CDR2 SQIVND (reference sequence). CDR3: CASRSEPSGYTF. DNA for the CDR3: TGTGCCAGTAGATCGGAGCCGAGTGGCTACACCTTC.

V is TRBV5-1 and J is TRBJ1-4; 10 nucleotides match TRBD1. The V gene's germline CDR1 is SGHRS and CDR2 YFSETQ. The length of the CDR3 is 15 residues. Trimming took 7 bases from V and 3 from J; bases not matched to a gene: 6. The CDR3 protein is CASHRTGGSNEKLFF. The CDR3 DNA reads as TGCGCCAGCCACAGGACAGGGGGGTCTAATGAAAAACTGTTTTTT. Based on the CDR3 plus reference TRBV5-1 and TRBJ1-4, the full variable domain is KAGVTQTPRYLIKTRGQQVTLSCSPISGHRSVSWYQQTPGQGLQFLFEYFSETQRNKGNFPGRFSGRQFSNSRSEMNVSTLELGDSALYLCASHRTGGSNEKLFFGSGTQLSVL.

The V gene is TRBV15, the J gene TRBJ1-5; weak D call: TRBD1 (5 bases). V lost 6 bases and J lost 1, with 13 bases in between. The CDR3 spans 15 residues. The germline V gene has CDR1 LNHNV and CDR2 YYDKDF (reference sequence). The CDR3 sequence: CATRERGSSNQPQHF. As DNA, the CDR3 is TGTGCCACCAGAGAGCGGGGCTCCAGCAATCAGCCCCAGCATTTT.

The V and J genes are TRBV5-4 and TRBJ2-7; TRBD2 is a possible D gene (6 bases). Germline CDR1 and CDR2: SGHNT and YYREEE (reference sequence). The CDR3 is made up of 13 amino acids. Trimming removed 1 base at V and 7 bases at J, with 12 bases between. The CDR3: CASSLPEGREQYF. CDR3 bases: TGTGCCAGCAGCTTGCCGGAGGGGAGAGAGCAGTACTTC.

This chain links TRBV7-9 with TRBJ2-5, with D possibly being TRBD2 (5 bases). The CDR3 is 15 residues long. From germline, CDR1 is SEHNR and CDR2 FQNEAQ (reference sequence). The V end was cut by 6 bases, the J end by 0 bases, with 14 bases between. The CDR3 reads CASRPGLEYQETQYF. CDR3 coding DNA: TGTGCCAGCAGACCTGGACTCGAGTACCAAGAGACCCAGTACTTC.

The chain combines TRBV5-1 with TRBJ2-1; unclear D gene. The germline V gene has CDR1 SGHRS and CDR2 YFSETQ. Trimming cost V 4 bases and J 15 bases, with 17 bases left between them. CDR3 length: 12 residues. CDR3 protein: CASSQGDPPAFF. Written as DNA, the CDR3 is TGCGCCAGCAGCCAAGGAGACCCTCCGGCGTTCTTC.

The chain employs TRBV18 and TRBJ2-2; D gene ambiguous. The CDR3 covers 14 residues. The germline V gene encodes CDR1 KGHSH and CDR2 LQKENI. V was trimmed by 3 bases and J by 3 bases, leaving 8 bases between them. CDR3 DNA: TGTGCCAGCTCACCTTTTACTGACACCGGGGAGCTGTTTTTT. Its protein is CASSPFTDTGELFF.

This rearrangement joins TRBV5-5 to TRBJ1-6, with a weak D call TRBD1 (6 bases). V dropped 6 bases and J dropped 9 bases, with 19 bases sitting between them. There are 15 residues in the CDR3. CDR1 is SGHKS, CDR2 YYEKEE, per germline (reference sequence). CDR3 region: CASTSHGGLSSPLHF. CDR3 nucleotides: TGTGCCAGCACCTCACACGGGGGGCTGAGTTCACCCCTCCACTTT.

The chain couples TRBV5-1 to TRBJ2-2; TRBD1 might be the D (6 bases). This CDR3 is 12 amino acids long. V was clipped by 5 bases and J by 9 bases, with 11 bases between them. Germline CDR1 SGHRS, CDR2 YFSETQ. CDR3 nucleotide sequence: TGCGCCAGCAGTTCAGGGGTGTGGGAGCTGTTTTTT. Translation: CASSSGVWELFF.

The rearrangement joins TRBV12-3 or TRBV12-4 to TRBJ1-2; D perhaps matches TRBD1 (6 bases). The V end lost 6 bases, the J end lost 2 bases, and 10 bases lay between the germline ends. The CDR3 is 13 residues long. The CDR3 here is CASRVTGNYGYTF. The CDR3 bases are TGTGCCAGCAGAGTAACAGGGAACTATGGCTACACCTTC.

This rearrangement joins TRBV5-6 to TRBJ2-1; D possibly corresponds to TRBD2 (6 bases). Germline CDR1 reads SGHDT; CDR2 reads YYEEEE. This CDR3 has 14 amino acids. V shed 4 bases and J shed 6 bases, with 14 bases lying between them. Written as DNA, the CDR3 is TGTGCCAGCAGCCCACCGGGACTTCTCAATGAGCAGTTCTTC. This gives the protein CASSPPGLLNEQFF.

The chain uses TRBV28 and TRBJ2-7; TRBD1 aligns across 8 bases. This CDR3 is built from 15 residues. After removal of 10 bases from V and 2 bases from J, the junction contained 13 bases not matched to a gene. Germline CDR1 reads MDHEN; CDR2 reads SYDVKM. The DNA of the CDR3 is TGTGCCATCCGGGTACTGACAGGGGAGCCCTACGAGCAGTACTTC. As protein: CAIRVLTGEPYEQYF.

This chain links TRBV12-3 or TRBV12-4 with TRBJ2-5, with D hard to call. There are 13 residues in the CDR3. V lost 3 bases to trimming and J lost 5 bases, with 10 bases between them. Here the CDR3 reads CASSFTGGETQYF. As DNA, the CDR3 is TGTGCCAGCAGTTTTACGGGTGGCGAGACCCAGTACTTC.

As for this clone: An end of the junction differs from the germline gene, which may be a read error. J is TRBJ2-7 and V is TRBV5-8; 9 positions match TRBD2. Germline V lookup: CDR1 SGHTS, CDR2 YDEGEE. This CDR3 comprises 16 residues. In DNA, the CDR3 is TGTGCCAGCAGCCCGGGGGGCAGGGTTCGGACAGCGGGAGGCTTCTTC. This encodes CASSPGGRVRTAGGFF.

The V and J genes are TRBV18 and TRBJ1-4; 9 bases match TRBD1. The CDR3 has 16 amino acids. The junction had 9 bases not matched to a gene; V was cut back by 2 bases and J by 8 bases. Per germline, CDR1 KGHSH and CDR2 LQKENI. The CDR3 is CASSPVAGQGREKLFF. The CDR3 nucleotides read TGTGCCAGCTCACCAGTTGCGGGACAGGGTCGGGAAAAACTGTTTTTT.

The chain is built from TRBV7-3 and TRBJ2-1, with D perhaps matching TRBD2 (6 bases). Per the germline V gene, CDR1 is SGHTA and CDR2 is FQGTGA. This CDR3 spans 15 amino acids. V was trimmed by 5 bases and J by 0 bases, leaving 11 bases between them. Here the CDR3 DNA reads TGTGCCAGCAGCCGAGTAGCGGACTCCTACAATGAGCAGTTCTTC. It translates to CASSRVADSYNEQFF.

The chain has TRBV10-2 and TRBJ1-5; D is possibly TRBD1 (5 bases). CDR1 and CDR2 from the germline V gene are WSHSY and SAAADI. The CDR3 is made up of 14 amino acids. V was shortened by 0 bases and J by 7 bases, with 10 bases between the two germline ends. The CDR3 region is CASSESTVGQPQHF. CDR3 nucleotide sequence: TGCGCCAGCAGTGAGTCGACAGTGGGGCAGCCCCAGCATTTT.

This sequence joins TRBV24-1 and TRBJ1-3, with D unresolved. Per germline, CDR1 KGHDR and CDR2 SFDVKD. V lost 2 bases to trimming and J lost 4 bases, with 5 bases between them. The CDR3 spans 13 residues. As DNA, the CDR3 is TGTGCCACCAGTGATTCACTAGGAAACACCATATATTTT. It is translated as CATSDSLGNTIYF.

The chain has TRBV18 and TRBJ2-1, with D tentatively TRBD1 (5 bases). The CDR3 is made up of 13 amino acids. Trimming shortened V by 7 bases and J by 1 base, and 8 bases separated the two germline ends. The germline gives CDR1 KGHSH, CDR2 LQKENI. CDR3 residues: CASCRVSYNEQFF. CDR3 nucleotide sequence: TGTGCCAGCTGCAGGGTGTCCTACAATGAGCAGTTCTTC.

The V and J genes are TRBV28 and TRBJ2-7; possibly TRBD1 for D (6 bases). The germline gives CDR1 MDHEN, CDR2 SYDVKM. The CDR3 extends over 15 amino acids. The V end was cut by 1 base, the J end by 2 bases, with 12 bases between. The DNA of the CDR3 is TGTGCCAGCAGTTTATCGGGCAGGGGAGCCTACGAGCAGTACTTC. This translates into CASSLSGRGAYEQYF.

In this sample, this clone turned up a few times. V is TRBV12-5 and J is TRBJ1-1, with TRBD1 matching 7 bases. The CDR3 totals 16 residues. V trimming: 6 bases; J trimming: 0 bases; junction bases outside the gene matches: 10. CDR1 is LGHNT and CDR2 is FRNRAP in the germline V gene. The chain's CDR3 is CASGPRGLLMNTEAFF. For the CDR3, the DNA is TGTGCTAGTGGCCCAAGGGGGCTCCTGATGAACACTGAAGCTTTCTTT.